The text below deals with one TCR beta chain. The CDR3 spans 13 residues. The germline V gene has CDR1 SGHNT and CDR2 YENEEA. The J segment lost 8 bases and the V segment lost 5 bases, leaving 7 bases of the junction unmatched. This sample stems from a study of cytomegalovirus exposure and HLA in healthy donors. Donors were ostensibly healthy at sampling, although undocumented immune exposures were probable. Vbeta (60) and Jbeta (13) primers were used in the PCR. Produced via immunoSEQ multiplex PCR; TCRdb's table is partial and in-frame only. The data contain fewer than 180,000 clones, about 64% of them singletons.

Source material: PBMCs. The receptor was derived from a woman aged 55-75 years in good health and CMV-seropositive. This rearrangement joins TRBV11-3 to TRBJ1-2, with 8 bases fitting TRBD1. DNA of the CDR3: TGTGCCAGCAGCAACCGACAGGGGCGAGGCTACACCTTC. Its protein is CASSNRQGRGYTF.